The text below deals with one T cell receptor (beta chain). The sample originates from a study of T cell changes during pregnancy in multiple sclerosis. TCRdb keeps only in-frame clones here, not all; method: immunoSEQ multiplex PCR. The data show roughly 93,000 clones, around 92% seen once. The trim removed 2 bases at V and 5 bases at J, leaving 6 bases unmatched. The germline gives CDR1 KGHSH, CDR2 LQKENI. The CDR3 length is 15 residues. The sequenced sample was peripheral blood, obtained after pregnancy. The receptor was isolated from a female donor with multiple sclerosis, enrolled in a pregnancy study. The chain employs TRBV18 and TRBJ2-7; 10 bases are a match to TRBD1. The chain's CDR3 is CASSPGTGESDEQYF. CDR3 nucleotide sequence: TGTGCCAGCTCACCAGGGACAGGGGAGAGCGACGAGCAGTACTTC.